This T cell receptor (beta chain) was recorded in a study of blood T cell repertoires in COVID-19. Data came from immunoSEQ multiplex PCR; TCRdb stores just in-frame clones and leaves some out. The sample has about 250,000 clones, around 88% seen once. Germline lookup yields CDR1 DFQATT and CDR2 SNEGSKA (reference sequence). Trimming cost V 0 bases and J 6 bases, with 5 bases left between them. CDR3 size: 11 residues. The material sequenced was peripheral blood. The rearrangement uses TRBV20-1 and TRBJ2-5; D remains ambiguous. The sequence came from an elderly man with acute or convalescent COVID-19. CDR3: CSARDLQTQYF. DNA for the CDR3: TGCAGTGCTAGAGATCTCCAGACCCAGTACTTC.